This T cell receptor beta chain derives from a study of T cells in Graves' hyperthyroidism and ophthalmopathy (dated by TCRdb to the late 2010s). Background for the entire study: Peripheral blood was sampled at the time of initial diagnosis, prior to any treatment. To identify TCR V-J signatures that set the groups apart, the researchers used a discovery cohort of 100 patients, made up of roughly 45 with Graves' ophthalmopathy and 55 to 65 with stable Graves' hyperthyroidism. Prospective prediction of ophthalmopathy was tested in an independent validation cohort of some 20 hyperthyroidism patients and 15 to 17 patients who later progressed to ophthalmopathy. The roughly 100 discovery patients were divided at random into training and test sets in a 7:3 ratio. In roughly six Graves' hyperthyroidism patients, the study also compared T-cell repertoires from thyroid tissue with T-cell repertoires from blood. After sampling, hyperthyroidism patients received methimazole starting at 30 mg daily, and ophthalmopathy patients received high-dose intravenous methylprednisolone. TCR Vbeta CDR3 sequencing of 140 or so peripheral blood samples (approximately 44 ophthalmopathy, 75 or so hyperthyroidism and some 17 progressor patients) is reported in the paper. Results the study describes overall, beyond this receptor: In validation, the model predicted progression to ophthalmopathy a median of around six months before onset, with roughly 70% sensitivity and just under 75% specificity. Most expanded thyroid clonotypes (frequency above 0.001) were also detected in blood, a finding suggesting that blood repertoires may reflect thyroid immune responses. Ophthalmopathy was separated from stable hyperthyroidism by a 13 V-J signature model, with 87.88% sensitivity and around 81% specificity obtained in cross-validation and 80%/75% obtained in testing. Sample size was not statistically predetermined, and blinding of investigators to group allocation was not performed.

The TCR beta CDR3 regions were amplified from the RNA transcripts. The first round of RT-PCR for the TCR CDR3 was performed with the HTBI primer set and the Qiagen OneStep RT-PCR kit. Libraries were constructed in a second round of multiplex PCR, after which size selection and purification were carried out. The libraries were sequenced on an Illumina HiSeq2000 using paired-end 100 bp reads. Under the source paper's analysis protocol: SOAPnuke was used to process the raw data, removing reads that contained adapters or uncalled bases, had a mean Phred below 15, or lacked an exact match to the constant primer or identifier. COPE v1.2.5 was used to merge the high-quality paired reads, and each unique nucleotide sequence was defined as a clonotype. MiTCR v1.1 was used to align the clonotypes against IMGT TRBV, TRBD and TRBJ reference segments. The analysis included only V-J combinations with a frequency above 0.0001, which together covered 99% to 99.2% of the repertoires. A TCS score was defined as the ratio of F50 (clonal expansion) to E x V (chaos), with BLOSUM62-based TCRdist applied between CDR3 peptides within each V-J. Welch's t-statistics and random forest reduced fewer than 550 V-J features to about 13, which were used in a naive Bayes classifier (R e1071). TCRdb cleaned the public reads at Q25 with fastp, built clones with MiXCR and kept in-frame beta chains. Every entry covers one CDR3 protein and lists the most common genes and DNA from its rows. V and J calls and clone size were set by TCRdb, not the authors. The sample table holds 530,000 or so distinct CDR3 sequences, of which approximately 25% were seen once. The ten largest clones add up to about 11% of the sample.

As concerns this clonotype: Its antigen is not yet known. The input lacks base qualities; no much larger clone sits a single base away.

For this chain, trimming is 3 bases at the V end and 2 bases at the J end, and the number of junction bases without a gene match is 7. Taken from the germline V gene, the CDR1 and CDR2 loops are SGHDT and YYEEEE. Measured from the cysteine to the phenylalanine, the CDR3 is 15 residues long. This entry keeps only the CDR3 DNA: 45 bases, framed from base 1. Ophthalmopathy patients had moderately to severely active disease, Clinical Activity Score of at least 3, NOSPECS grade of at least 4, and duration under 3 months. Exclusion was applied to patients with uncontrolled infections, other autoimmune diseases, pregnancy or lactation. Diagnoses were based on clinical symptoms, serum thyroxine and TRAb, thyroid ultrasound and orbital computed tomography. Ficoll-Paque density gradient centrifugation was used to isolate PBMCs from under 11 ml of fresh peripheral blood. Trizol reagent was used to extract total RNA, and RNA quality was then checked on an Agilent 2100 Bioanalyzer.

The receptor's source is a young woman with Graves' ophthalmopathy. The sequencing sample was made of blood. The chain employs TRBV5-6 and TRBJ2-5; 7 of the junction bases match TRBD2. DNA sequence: TGTGCCAGCAGCTCCCAACTCGGGAGGCAAGAGACCCAGTACTTC. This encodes CASSSQLGRQETQYF.